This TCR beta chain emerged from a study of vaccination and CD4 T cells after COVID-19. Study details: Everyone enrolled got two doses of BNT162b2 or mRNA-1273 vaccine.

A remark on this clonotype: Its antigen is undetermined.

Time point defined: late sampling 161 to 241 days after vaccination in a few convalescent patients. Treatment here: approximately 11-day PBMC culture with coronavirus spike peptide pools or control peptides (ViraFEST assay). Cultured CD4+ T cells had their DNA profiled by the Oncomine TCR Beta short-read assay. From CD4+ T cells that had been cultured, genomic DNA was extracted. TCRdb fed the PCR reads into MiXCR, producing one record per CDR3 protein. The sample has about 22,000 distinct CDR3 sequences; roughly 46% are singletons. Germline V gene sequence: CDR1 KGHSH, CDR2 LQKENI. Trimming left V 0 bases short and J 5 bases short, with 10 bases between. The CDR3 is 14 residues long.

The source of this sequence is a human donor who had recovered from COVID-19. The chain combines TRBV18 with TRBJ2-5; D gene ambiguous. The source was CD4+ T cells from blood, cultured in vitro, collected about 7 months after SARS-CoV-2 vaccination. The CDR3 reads CASSPPSARETQYF. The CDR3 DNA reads TGTGCCAGCTCACCACCGTCGGCGCGGGAGACCCAGTACTTC.